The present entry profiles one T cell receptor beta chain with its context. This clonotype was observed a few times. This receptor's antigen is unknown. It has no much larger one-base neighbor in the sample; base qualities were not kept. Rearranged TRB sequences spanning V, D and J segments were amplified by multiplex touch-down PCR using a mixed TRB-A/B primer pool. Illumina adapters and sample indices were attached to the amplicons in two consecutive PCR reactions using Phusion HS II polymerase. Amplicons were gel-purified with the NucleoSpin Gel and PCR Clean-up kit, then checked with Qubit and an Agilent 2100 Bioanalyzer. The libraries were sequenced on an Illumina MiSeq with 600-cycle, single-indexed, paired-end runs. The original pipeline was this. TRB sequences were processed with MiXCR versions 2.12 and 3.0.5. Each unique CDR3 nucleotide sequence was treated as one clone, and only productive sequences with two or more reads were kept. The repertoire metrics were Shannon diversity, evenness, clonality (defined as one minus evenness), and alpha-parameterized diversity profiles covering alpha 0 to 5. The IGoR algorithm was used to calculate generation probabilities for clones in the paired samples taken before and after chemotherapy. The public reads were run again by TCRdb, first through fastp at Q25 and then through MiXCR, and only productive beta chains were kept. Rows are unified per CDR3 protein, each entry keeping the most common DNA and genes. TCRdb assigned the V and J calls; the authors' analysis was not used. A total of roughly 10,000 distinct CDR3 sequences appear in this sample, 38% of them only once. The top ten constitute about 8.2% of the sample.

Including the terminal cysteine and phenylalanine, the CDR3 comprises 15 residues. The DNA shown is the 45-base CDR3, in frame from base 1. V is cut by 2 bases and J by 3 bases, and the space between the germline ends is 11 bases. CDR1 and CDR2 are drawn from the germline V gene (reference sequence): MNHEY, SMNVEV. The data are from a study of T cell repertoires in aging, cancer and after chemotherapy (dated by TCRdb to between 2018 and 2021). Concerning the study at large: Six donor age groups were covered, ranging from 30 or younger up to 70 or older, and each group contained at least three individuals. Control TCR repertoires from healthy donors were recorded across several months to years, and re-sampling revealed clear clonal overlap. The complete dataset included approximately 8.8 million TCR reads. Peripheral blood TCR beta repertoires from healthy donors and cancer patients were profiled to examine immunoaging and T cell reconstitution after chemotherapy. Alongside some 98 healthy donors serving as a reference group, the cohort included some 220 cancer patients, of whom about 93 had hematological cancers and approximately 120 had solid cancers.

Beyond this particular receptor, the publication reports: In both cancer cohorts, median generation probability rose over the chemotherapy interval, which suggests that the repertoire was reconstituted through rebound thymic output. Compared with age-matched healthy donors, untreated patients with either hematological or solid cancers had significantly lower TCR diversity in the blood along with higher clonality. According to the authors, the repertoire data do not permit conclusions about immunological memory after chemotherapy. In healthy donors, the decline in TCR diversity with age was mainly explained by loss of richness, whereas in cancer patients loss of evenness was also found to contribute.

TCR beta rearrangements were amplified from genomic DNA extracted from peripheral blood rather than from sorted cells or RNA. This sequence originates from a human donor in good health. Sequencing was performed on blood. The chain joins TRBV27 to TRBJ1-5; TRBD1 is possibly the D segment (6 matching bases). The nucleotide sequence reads TGTGCCAGCAGTTTACAAGGGGGTGACAATCAGCCCCAGCATTTT. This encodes CASSLQGGDNQPQHF.